This is a list of T cell receptor beta chains from one sample in a study of T cell responses to AZD1222 COVID-19 vaccine. Only in-frame clones appear in the TCRdb table, and some are missing; sequencing was by immunoSEQ multiplex PCR. This table has approximately 80,000 clones, around 90% appearing once. Specimen: peripheral blood, collected on day 0 of AZD1222 vaccination. The receptor source for this set is an adult in good health. Each CDR3 is given with its conserved first and last residue. The D gene is left open where the match is weak. Rows may omit the clone size; those that give it use once, few, many or a size class.

TRBJ1-1	.	.	TRBV7-3	CASSLGTANTEAFF	TGTGCCAGCAGCTTAGGGACGGCGAACACTGAAGCTTTCTTT
TRBJ1-2	.	.	TRBV3-1/TRBV3-2	CASSQAGRNYGYTF	TGTGCCAGCAGCCAAGCTGGCCGTAACTATGGCTACACCTTC
TRBJ2-1	few	.	TRBV7-2	CASSLDGGGINEQFF	TGTGCCAGCAGCTTAGACGGAGGGGGAATAAATGAGCAGTTCTTC
TRBJ2-5	once	.	TRBV3-1/TRBV3-2	CASSTRQGTNQETQYF	TGTGCCAGCAGCACCCGACAGGGGACTAACCAAGAGACCCAGTACTTC
TRBJ2-4	.	TRBD1	TRBV15	CATSRDGTGVSRNIQYF	TGTGCCACCAGCAGAGATGGGACAGGGGTGTCGCGAAACATTCAGTACTTC
TRBJ2-1	.	.	TRBV5-1	CASSPVGYNEQFF	TGCGCCAGCAGCCCGGTGGGCTACAATGAGCAGTTCTTC
TRBJ1-4	.	TRBD1	TRBV27	CASSSYRGTSTNEKLFF	TGTGCCAGCAGTTCATACAGGGGGACATCAACTAATGAAAAACTGTTTTTT
TRBJ1-5	.	.	TRBV18	CASSQSSSNQPQHF	TGTGCCAGCTCACAGTCCTCTAGCAATCAGCCCCAGCATTTT
TRBJ1-4	.	TRBD1	TRBV6-4	CASSDSAGGVREKLFF	TGTGCCAGCAGTGACTCGGCAGGGGGCGTTAGAGAAAAACTGTTTTTT
TRBJ2-2	.	.	TRBV2	CASSPEGIPNTGELFF	TGTGCCAGCAGTCCCGAGGGAATCCCGAACACCGGGGAGCTGTTTTTT
TRBJ1-4	.	.	TRBV28	CASSLLDNYEKLFF	TGTGCCAGCAGTTTATTGGATAACTATGAAAAACTGTTTTTT
TRBJ1-6	.	.	TRBV3-1/TRBV3-2	CASSQIPGLGNSPLHF	TGTGCCAGCAGCCAAATCCCGGGTCTGGGGAATTCACCCCTCCACTTT
TRBJ2-5	.	.	TRBV15	CATQVASSPETQYF	TGTGCCACCCAAGTGGCTAGCAGCCCAGAGACCCAGTACTTC
TRBJ1-1	.	.	TRBV13	CASSLEAGINTEAFF	TGTGCCAGCAGCTTAGAGGCAGGGATAAACACTGAAGCTTTCTTT
TRBJ1-2	.	.	TRBV4-1	CASSLPSGPDYGYTF	TGCGCCAGCAGTCTCCCTAGCGGGCCAGACTATGGCTACACCTTC
TRBJ2-2	once	TRBD2	TRBV2	CAWAGGNTGELFF	TGTGCTTGGGCGGGGGGAAACACCGGGGAGCTGTTTTTT
TRBJ2-1	.	TRBD2	TRBV27	CASSLTGGLSYNEQFF	TGTGCCAGCAGTTTGACGGGGGGGCTCTCCTACAATGAGCAGTTCTTC
TRBJ1-1	once	TRBD1	TRBV2	CASSGQGADTEAFF	TGTGCCAGCAGTGGTCAGGGGGCTGACACTGAAGCTTTCTTT
TRBJ1-2	.	TRBD1	TRBV5-1	CASSLEGQGTGYTF	TGCGCCAGCAGCTTGGAGGGACAGGGGACTGGCTACACCTTC
TRBJ1-2	.	TRBD1	TRBV7-2	CASSLGTGANYGYTF	TGTGCCAGTAGCCTTGGGACAGGAGCTAACTATGGCTACACCTTC
TRBJ1-2	.	.	TRBV6-1	CASSEKSNYGYTF	TGTGCCAGCAGTGAAAAGAGCAACTATGGCTACACCTTC
TRBJ1-1	.	.	TRBV7-3	CASSLSPGTTEAFF	TGTGCCAGCAGCTTAAGTCCAGGGACCACTGAAGCTTTCTTT
TRBJ1-1	once	.	TRBV7-2	CASSNQNSYTEAFF	TGTGCCAGCAGCAACCAAAATTCATACACTGAAGCTTTCTTT
TRBJ2-7	.	.	TRBV12-3/TRBV12-4	CASSLTAEQYF	TGTGCCAGCAGTTTGACGGCCGAGCAGTACTTC
TRBJ1-6	.	.	TRBV19	CASTDGGSPLHF	TGTGCCAGTACCGATGGCGGCTCACCCCTCCACTTT
TRBJ2-3	.	.	TRBV7-9	CASSSPGDFTDTQYF	TGTGCCAGCAGCTCCCCAGGGGACTTCACAGATACGCAGTATTTT